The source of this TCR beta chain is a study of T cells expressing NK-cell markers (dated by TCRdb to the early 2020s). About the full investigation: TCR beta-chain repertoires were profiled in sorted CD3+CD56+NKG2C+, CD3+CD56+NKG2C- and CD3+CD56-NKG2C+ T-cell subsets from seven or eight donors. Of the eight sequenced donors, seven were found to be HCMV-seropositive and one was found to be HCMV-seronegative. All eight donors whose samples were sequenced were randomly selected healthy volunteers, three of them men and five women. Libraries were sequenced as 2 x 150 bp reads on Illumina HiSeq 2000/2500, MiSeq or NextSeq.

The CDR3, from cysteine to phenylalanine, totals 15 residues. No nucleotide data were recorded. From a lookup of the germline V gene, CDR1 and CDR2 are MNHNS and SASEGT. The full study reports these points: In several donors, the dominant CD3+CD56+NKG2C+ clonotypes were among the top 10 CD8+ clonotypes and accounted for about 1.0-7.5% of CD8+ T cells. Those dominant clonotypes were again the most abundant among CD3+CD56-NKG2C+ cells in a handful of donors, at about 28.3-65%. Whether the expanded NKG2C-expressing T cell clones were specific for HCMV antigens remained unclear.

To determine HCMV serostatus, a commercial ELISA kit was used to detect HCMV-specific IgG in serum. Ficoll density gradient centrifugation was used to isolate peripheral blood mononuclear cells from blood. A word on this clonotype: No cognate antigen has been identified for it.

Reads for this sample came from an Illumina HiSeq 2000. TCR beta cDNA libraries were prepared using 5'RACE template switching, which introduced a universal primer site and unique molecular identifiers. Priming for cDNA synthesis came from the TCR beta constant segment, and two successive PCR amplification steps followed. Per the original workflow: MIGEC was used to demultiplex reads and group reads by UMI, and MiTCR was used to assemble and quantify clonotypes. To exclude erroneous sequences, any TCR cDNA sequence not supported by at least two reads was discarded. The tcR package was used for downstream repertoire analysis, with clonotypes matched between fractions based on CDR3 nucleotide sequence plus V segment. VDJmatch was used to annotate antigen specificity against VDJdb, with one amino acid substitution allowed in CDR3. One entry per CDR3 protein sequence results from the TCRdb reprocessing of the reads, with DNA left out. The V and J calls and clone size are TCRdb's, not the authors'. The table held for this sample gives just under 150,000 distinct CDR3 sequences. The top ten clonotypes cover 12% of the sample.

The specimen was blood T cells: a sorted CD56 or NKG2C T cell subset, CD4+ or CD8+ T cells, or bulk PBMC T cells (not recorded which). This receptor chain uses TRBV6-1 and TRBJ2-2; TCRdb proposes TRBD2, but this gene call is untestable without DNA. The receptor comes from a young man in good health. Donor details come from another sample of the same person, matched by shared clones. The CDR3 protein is CASSGLAGTNGELFF.